Described below is a single TCR beta chain sequence and its context. This sample stems from a study of T cell changes during pregnancy in multiple sclerosis. Measured with immunoSEQ multiplex PCR; TCRdb has only the in-frame clones, and not every one. In the table there are fewer than 60,000 clones, 91% of which are singletons. Between the trimmed V and J ends, which lost 0 bases and 4 bases, there was a span of 13 bases. From germline, CDR1 is SGHDT and CDR2 YYEEEE. The CDR3 length is 15 residues. The starting material was peripheral blood, obtained after pregnancy. This sequence joins TRBV5-6 and TRBJ1-2; D is ambiguous. The clonotype comes from a female donor in good health, enrolled as a control in a pregnancy study. The CDR3 DNA reads TGTGCCAGCAGCTTGGTGGAGGGAACTTCCTATGGCTACACCTTC. Translating it yields CASSLVEGTSYGYTF.